The TCR beta chain described here comes from a study of metastatic and nonmetastatic thyroid tumors. Study at large: The study looked at repertoires side by side in blood and in tumor or nodule tissue from malignant and benign thyroid patients. Whole-study findings and limits: Within blood and tumor, benign nodules reportedly had significantly lower TCR beta diversity than malignant thyroid tumors did.

TCRdb redid the clone calls on the PCR reads using MiXCR. This repertoire shows 12,000 or so clones, approximately 23% found once; its top ten account for approximately 12%. V gave up 3 bases and J gave up 5 bases, with 15 bases separating them. The CDR3 is 15 amino acids. From germline, CDR1 is LGHDT and CDR2 YNNKEL (reference sequence). As to this clone: Antigen: not known.

Every patient was untreated before thyroid surgery. This receptor was obtained from a female donor with papillary thyroid cancer or a benign thyroid nodule (not recorded which). Some clones in this sample may be carry-over from other donors' samples. This chain uses TRBV3-1 with TRBJ2-3; weak D call: TRBD2 (6 bases). The specimen was adjacent normal tissue. The CDR3 reads CASSQASEDIDTQYF. CDR3 coding DNA: TGTGCCAGCAGCCAGGCTAGCGAAGACATAGATACGCAGTATTTT.